This paragraph covers one T cell receptor beta chain sequence. No antigen is known for it. CDR3 length: 14 amino acids. Germline CDR1 and CDR2: LNHDA and SQIVND (reference sequence). Losses at the gene ends were 5 bases for V and 1 base for J; bases not matched to a gene: 5. Vbeta (60) and Jbeta (13) primers were used in the PCR. Here immunoSEQ multiplex PCR was the method, and the copy in TCRdb shows in-frame clones only, minus some. This sample's table has 150,000 to 200,000 clones. This sample was taken from a study of cytomegalovirus exposure and HLA in healthy donors. Overall study findings and caveats: Among TCR beta chains, those listed as cytomegalovirus-associated numbered about 160. Researchers reported in a later analysis that common viral pathogens appeared linked to several top clusters.

Sampled while nominally healthy, donors likely had unrecorded immune exposures. The clonotype comes from a man aged 30 to 45 in good health and CMV-seronegative. The genes are TRBV19 and TRBJ2-7, with 7 bases that match TRBD1. The source material was PBMCs. The CDR3 reads CASSWNRGSYEQYF. The CDR3 DNA follows: TGTGCCAGTAGTTGGAACAGGGGTTCCTACGAGCAGTACTTC.